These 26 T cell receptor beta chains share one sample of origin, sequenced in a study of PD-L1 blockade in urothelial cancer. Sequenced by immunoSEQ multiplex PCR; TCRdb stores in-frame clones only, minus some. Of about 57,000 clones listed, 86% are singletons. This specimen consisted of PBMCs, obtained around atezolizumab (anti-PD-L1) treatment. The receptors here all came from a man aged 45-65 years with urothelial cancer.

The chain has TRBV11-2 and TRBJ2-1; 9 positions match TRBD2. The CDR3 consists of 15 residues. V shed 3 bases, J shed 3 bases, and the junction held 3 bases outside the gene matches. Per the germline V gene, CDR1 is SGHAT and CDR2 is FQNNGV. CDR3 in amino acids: CASSFSSGSYNEQFF. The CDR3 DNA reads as TGTGCCAGCAGCTTCAGTAGCGGGAGCTACAATGAGCAGTTCTTC. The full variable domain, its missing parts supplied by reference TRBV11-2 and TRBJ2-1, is EAGVAQSPRYKIIEKRQSVAFWCNPISGHATLYWYQQILGQGPKLLIQFQNNGVVDDSQLPKDRFSAERLKGVDSTLKIQPAKLEDSAVYLCASSFSSGSYNEQFFGPGTRLTVL.

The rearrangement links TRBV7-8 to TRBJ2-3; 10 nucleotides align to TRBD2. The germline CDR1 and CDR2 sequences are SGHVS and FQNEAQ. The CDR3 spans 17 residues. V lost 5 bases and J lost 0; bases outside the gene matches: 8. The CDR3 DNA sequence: TGTGCCAGCAGCGCCCGGACTAGCGGATATAGCACAGATACGCAGTATTTT. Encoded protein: CASSARTSGYSTDTQYF.

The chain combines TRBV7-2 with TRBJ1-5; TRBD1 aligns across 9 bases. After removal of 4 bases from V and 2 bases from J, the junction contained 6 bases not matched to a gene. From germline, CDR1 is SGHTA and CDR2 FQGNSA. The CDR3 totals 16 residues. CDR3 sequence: CASSSKDRGGNQPQHF. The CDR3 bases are TGTGCCAGCAGCTCGAAGGACAGGGGAGGCAATCAGCCCCAGCATTTT.

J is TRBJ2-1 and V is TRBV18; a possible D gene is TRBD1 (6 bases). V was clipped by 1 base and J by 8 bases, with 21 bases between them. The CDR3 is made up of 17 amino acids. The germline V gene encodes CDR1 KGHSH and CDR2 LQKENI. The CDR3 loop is CASSPQTGTRRTHEQFF. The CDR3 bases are TGTGCCAGCTCACCACAAACCGGGACAAGGCGCACCCATGAGCAGTTCTTC. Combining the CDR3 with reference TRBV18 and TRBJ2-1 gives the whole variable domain NAGVMQNPRHLVRRRGQEARLRCSPMKGHSHVYWYRQLPEEGLKFMVYLQKENIIDESGMPKERFSAEFPKEGPSILRIQQVVRGDSAAYFCASSPQTGTRRTHEQFFGPGTRLTVL.

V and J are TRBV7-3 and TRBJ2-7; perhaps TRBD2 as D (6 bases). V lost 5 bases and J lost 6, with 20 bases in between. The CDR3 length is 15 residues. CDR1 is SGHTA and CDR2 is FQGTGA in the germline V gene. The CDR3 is CASSPGTPRDGEQYF. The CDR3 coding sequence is TGTGCCAGCAGCCCCGGGACTCCACGAGATGGCGAGCAGTACTTC.

Here the CDR3 DNA reads TGTGCCAGCAGGACTAGCGGGGCCACGACCTCCTACAATGAGCAGTTCTTC. It is translated as CASRTSGATTSYNEQFF. V usage is TRBV28 and J usage is TRBJ2-1; TRBD2 agrees at 11 bases. CDR1 MDHEN and CDR2 SYDVKM come from the germline V gene. V lost 6 bases and J lost 0; bases outside the gene matches: 7. CDR3 length: 17 amino acids.

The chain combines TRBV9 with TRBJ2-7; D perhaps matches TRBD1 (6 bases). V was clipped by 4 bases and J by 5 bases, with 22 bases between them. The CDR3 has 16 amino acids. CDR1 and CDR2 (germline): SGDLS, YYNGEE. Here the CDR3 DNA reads TGTGCCAGCAGCCCGAGTTGGGCAGGGGAGCCGAACGAGCAGTACTTC. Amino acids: CASSPSWAGEPNEQYF.

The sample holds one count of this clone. The CDR3 sequence: CASSFEGARLSGANVLTF. In DNA form, the CDR3 reads TGTGCCAGCAGTTTTGAAGGGGCGCGCCTTTCTGGGGCCAACGTCCTGACTTTC. The rearrangement links TRBV28 to TRBJ2-6; D may be TRBD1 (5 bases). V gave up 3 bases and J gave up 1 base, with 16 bases separating them. Germline lookup yields CDR1 MDHEN and CDR2 SYDVKM. The CDR3 contains 18 residues.

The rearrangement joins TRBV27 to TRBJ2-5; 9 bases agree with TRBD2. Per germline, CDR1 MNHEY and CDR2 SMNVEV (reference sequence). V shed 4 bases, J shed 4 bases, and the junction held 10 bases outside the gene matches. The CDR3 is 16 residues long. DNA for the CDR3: TGTGCCAGCAGTTCACGCCCTAGCGGGACTCCAGAGACCCAGTACTTC. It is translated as CASSSRPSGTPETQYF.

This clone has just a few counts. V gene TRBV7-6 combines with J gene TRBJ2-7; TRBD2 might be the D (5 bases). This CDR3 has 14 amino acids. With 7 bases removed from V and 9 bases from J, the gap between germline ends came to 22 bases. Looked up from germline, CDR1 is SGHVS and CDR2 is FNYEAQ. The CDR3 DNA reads TGTGCCAGCACCCGACGAGCGGCCCCCGACGTGCAGTACTTC. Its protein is CASTRRAAPDVQYF.

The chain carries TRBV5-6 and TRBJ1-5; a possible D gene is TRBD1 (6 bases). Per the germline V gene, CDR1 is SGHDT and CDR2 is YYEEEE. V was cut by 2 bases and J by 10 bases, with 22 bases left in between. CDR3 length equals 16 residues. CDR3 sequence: CASSFGTTGPISPQHF. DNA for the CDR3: TGTGCCAGCAGCTTCGGGACGACAGGACCGATAAGCCCCCAGCATTTT.

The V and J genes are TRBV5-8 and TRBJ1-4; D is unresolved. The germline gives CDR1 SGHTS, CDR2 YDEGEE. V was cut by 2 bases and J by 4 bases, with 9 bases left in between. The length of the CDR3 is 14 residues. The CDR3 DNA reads TGTGCCAGCAGCTTCCCGGGTGGTAATGAAAAACTGTTTTTT. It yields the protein CASSFPGGNEKLFF.

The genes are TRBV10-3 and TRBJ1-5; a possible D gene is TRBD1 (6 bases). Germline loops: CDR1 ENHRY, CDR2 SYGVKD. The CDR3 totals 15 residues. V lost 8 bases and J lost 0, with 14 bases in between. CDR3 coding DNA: TGTGCCATCTCCCGGGACAAATATAGCAATCAGCCCCAGCATTTT. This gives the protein CAISRDKYSNQPQHF.

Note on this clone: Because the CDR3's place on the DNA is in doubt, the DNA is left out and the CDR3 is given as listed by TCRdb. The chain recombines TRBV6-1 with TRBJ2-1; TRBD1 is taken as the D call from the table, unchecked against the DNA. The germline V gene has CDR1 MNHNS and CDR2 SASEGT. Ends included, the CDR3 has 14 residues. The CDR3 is CASSSGQGFNEQFF.

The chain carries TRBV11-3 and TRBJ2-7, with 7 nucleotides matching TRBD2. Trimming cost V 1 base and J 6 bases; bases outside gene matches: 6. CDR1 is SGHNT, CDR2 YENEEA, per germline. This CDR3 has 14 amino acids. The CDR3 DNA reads TGTGCCAGCAGCTTAGGCGGGAGCGTCGGCGAGCAGTACTTC. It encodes CASSLGGSVGEQYF.

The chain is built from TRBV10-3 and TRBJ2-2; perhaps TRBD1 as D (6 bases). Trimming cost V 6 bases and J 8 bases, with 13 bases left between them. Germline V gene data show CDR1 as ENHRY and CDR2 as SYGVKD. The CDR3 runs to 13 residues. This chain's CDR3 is CAISEQGLGELFF. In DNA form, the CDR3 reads TGTGCCATCAGCGAACAGGGTTTGGGGGAGCTGTTTTTT.

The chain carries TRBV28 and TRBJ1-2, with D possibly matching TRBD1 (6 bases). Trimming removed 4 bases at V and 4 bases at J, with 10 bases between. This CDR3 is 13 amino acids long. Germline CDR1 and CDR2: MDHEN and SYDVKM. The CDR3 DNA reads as TGTGCCAGCAGTTCACCAGGGGTCTATGGCTACACCTTC. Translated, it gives CASSSPGVYGYTF.

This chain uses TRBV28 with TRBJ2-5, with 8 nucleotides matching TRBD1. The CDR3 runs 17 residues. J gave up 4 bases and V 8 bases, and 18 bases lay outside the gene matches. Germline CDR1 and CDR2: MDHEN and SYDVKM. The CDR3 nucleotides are TGTGCCAGCGGCCCTAGATCTTGGACAGGGAATAGAGAGACCCAGTACTTC. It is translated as CASGPRSWTGNRETQYF. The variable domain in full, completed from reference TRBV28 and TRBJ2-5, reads DVKVTQSSRYLVKRTGEKVFLECVQDMDHENMFWYRQDPGLGLRLIYFSYDVKMKEKGDIPEGYSVSREKKERFSLILESASTNQTSMYLCASGPRSWTGNRETQYFGPGTRLLVL.

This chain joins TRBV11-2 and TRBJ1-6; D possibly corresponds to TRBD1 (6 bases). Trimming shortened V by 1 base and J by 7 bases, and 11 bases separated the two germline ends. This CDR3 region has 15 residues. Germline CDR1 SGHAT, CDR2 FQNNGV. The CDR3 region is CASSLGAGANSPLHF. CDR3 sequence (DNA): TGTGCCAGCAGCTTAGGGGCAGGGGCAAATTCACCCCTCCACTTT.

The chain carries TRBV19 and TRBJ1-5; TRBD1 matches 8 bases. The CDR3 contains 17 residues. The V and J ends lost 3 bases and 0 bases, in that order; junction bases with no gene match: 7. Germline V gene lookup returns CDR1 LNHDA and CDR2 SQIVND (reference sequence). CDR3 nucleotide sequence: TGTGCCAGTAGTATTAGCCAGGGGGCAGTTAGCAATCAGCCCCAGCATTTT. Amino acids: CASSISQGAVSNQPQHF.

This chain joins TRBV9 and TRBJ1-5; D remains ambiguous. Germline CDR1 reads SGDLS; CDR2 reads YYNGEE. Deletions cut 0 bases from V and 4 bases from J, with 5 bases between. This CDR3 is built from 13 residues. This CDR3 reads CASSVGSNQPQHF. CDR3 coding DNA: TGTGCCAGCAGCGTAGGCAGTAATCAGCCCCAGCATTTT.

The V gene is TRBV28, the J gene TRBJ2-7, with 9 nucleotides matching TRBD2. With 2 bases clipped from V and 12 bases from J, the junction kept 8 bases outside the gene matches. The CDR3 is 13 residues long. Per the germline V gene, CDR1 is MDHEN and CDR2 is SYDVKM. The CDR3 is CASSLRAGGRGYF. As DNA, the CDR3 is TGTGCCAGCAGTTTAAGAGCGGGGGGCCGAGGGTACTTC. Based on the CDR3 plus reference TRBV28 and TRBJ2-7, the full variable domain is DVKVTQSSRYLVKRTGEKVFLECVQDMDHENMFWYRQDPGLGLRLIYFSYDVKMKEKGDIPEGYSVSREKKERFSLILESASTNQTSMYLCASSLRAGGRGYFGPGTRLTVT.

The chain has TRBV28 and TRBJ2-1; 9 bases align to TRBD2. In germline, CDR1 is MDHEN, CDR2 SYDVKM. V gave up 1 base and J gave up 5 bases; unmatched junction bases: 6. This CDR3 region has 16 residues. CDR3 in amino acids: CASSLFTSGFNNEQFF. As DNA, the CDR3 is TGTGCCAGCAGTTTATTTACTAGCGGGTTCAACAATGAGCAGTTCTTC.

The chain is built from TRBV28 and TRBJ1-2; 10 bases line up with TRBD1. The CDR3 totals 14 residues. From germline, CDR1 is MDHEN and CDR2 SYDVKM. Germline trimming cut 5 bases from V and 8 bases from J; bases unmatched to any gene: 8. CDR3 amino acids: CASSETGGAGGYTF. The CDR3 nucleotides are TGTGCCAGCAGTGAGACAGGGGGCGCAGGGGGCTACACCTTC.

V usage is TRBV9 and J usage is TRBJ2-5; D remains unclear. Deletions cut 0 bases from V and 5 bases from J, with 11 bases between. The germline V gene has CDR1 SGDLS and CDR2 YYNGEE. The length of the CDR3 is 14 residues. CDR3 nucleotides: TGTGCCAGCAGCGTAGGCCCCGAGAGGGAGACCCAGTACTTC. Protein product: CASSVGPERETQYF. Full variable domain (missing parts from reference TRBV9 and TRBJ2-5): DSGVTQTPKHLITATGQRVTLRCSPRSGDLSVYWYQQSLDQGLQFLIQYYNGEERAKGNILERFSAQQFPDLHSELNLSSLELGDSALYFCASSVGPERETQYFGPGTRLLVL.

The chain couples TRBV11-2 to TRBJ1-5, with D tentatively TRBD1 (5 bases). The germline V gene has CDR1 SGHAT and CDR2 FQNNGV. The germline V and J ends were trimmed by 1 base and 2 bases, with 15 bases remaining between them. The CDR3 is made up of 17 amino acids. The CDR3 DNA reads TGTGCCAGCAGCTTAGGACGGGTAGGGGTAGGCAATCAGCCCCAGCATTTT. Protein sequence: CASSLGRVGVGNQPQHF.